The next 4 T cell receptor beta chains were all read from a single sample in a study of T cell changes during pregnancy in multiple sclerosis (dated by TCRdb to the late 2010s). The library relied on the immunoSEQ multiplex PCR assay. TCRdb carries this immuneACCESS record with in-frame sequences only. Its versions omit some clonotypes, under half of them owing to an unresolved V gene in the studies checked, with the rest unexplained. The sample contains tens of thousands of clones, 90% to 95% of them found a single time. Together, the top ten hold 0.73% of the sample. This specimen was CD4+ T cells from peripheral blood mononuclear cells, taken before pregnancy. These receptors all stem from a female donor with multiple sclerosis, enrolled in a pregnancy study.

The rearrangement links TRBV30 to TRBJ1-1; D may be TRBD1 (5 bases). CDR3 length equals 16 residues. Germline V gene sequence: CDR1 GTSNPN, CDR2 SVGIG (reference sequence). With 4 bases removed from V and 0 bases from J, the gap between germline ends came to 18 bases. DNA for the CDR3: TGTGCCTGGACGCGGATTCAGGGATCCATGAACACTGAAGCTTTCTTT. Translation: CAWTRIQGSMNTEAFF.

CDR3 sequence (DNA): TGTGCCAGCAGCCCGTCTAGAGCCTACGAGCAGTACTTC. It is translated as CASSPSRAYEQYF. The chain has TRBV5-6 and TRBJ2-7, with D uncertain. Trimming took 4 bases from V and 2 from J, leaving 10 bases between them. From germline, CDR1 is SGHDT and CDR2 YYEEEE. The CDR3 extends over 13 amino acids.

The chain carries TRBV11-2 and TRBJ2-5; TRBD2 aligns across 10 bases. This CDR3 is 16 amino acids long. Germline values: CDR1 SGHAT, CDR2 FQNNGV. The V gene end was trimmed by 3 bases and the J gene end by 1 base; junction bases not matched to a gene: 5. The CDR3 coding sequence is TGTGCCAGCAGCTTTGGAGCGGGGGGGCCCCAAGAGACCCAGTACTTC. Protein product: CASSFGAGGPQETQYF.

This chain joins TRBV4-3 and TRBJ1-2, with D unresolved. The germline gives CDR1 LGHNA, CDR2 YSLEER. Trimming took 0 bases from V and 5 from J, leaving 16 bases between them. CDR3 length: 16 residues. The CDR3 DNA is TGCGCCAGCAGCCAAGACTATTCTCTCTGGTCATATGGCTACACCTTC. Translation: CASSQDYSLWSYGYTF.